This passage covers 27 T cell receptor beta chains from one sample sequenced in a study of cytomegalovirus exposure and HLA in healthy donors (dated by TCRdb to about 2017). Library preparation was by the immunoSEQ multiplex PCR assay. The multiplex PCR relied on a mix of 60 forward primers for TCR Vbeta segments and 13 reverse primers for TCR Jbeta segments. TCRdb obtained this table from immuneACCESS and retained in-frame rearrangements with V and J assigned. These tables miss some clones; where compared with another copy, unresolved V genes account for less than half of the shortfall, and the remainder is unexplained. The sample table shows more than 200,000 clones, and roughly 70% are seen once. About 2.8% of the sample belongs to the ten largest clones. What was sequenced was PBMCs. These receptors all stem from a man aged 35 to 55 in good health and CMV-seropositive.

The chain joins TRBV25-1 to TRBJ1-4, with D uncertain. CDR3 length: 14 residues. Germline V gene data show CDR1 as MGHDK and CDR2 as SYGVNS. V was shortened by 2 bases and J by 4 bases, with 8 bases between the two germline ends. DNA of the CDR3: TGTGCCAGCAGTGAAGCTGGCAGTAATGAAAAACTGTTTTTT. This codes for CASSEAGSNEKLFF.

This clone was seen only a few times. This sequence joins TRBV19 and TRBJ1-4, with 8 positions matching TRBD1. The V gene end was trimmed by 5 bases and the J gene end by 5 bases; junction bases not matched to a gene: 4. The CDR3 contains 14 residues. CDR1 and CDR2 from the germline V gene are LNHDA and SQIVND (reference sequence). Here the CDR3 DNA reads TGTGCCAGTAGTGAAAGGACAGGGAATGAAAAACTGTTTTTT. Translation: CASSERTGNEKLFF.

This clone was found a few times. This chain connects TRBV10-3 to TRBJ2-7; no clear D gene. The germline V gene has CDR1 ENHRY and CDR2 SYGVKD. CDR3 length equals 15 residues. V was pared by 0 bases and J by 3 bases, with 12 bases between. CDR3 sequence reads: CAISESLRQHYEQYF. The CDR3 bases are TGTGCCATCAGTGAGTCCTTGAGACAACACTACGAGCAGTACTTC.

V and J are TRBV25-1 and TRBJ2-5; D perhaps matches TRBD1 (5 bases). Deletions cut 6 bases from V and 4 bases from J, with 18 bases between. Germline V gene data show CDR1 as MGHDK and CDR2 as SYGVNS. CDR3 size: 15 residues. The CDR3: CASSLDSLVAETQYF. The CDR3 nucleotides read TGTGCCAGCAGCCTAGACAGTCTTGTAGCAGAGACCCAGTACTTC.

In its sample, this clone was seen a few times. The CDR3 region has the DNA TGTGCCAGCTCACCTTCCGGGCTCGGAGGACCTGGGGCCAACGTCCTGACTTTC. Translation: CASSPSGLGGPGANVLTF. The chain couples TRBV18 to TRBJ2-6; maybe TRBD2 (5 bases). Germline CDR1 is KGHSH and CDR2 is LQKENI. Trimming cost V 3 bases and J 2 bases, with 17 bases left between them. The CDR3 has 18 amino acids.

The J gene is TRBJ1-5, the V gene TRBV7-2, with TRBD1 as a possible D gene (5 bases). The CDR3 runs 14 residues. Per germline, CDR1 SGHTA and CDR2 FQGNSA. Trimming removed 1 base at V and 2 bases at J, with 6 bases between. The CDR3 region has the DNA TGTGCCAGCAGCTTAGAAGGGGGCAATCAGCCCCAGCATTTT. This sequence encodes CASSLEGGNQPQHF. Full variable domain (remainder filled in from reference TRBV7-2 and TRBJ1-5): GAGVSQSPSNKVTEKGKDVELRCDPISGHTALYWYRQSLGQGLEFLIYFQGNSAPDKSGLPSDRFSAERTGGSVSTLTIQRTQQEDSAVYLCASSLEGGNQPQHFGDGTRLSIL.

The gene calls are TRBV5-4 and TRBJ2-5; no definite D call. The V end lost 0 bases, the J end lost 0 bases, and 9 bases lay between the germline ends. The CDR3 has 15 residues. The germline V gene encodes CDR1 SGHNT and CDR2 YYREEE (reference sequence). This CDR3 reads CASSLAPSNQETQYF. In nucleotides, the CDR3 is TGTGCCAGCAGCTTGGCCCCATCTAACCAAGAGACCCAGTACTTC.

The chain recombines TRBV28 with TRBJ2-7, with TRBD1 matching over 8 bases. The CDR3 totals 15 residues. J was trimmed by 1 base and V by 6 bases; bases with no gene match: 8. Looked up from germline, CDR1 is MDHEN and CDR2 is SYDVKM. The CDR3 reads CASSRPGTGSYEQYF. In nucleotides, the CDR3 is TGTGCCAGCAGCCGACCCGGGACAGGTTCCTACGAGCAGTACTTC.

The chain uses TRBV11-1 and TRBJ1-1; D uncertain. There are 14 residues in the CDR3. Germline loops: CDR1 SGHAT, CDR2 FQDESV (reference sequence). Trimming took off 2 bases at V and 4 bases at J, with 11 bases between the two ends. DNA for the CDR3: TGTGCCAGCAGCTTACGGTCGGGATTCACTGAAGCTTTCTTT. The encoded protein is CASSLRSGFTEAFF.

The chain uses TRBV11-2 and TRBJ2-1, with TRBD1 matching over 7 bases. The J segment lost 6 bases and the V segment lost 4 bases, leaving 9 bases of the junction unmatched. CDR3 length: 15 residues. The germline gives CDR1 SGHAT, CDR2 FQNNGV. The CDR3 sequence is CASSSPGQLLNEQFF. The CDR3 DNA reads TGTGCCAGCAGCTCGCCGGGACAGCTACTCAATGAGCAGTTCTTC. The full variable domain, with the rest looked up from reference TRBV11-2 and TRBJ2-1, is EAGVAQSPRYKIIEKRQSVAFWCNPISGHATLYWYQQILGQGPKLLIQFQNNGVVDDSQLPKDRFSAERLKGVDSTLKIQPAKLEDSAVYLCASSSPGQLLNEQFFGPGTRLTVL.

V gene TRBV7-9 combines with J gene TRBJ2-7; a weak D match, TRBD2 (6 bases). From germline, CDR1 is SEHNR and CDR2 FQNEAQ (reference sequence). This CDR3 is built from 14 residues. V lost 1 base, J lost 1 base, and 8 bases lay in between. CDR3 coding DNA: TGTGCCAGCAGCTTAGGGGGGGAGTCCTACGAGCAGTACTTC. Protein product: CASSLGGESYEQYF.

CDR3 protein: CASSLAVTGEKLFF. The CDR3 region has the DNA TGTGCCAGCAGCCTAGCAGTTACGGGCGAAAAACTGTTTTTT. The chain carries TRBV5-6 and TRBJ1-4; D is ambiguous. CDR1 is SGHDT and CDR2 is YYEEEE in the germline V gene. V lost 4 bases and J lost 8, with 15 bases in between. The CDR3 is 14 residues long.

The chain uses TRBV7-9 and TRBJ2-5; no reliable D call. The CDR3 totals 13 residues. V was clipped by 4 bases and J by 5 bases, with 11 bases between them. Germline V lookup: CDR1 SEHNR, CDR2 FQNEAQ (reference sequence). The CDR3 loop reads CASSSPESETQYF. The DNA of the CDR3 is TGTGCCAGCAGCTCCCCGGAGTCGGAGACCCAGTACTTC.

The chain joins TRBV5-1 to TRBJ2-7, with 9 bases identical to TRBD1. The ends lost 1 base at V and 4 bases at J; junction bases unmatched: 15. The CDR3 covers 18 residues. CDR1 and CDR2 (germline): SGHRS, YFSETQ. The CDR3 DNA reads TGCGCCAGCAGCTTGATTCCAGCCGCGGGACAGGGCTATTACGAGCAGTACTTC. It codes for CASSLIPAAGQGYYEQYF.

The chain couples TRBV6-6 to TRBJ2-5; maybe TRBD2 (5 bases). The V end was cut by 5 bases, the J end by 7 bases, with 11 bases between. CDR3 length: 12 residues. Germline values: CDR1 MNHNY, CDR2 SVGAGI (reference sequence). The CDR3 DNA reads TGTGCCAGCAGTGGCTCGAGCGGGACCCAGTACTTC. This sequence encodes CASSGSSGTQYF.

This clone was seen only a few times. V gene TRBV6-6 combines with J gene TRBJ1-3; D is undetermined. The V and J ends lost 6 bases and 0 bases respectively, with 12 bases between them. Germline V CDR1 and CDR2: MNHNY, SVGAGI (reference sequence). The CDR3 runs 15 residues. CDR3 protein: CASSLGPSSGNTIYF. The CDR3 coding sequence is TGTGCCAGCAGCCTGGGTCCTAGCTCTGGAAACACCATATATTTT.

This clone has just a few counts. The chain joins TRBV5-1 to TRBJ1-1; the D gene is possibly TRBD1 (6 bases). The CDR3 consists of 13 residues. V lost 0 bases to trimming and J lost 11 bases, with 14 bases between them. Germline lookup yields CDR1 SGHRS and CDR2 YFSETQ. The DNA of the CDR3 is TGCGCCAGCAGCTTGGACAGGGCTACGGGGGCTTTCTTT. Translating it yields CASSLDRATGAFF.

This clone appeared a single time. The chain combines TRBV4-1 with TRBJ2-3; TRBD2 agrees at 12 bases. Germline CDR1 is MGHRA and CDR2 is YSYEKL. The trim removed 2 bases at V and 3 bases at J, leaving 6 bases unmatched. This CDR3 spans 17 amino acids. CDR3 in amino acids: CASSQRGLAGGTDTQYF. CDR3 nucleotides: TGCGCCAGCAGCCAACGGGGGCTAGCGGGGGGGACAGATACGCAGTATTTT.

DNA of the CDR3: TGTGCCAGCAGGGGCACAGGGGATACGGCCCAGCATTTT. Translating gives CASRGTGDTAQHF. V and J are TRBV27 and TRBJ1-5, with 7 nucleotides matching TRBD1. The CDR3 length is 13 residues. Germline V CDR1 and CDR2: MNHEY, SMNVEV (reference sequence). With 6 bases clipped from V and 11 bases from J, the junction kept 10 bases outside the gene matches.

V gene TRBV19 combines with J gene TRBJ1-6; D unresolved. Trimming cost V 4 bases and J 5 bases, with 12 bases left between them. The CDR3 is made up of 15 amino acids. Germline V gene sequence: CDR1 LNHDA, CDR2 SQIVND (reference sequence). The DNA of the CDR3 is TGTGCCAGTAGTACCACGTTCCTAGATAATTCACCCCTCCACTTT. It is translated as CASSTTFLDNSPLHF.

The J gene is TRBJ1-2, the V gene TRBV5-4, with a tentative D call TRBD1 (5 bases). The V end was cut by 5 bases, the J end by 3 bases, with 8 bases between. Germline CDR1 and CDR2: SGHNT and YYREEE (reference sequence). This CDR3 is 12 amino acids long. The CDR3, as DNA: TGTGCCAGCAGGGGGGGGGACTATGGCTACACCTTC. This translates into CASRGGDYGYTF.

CDR3 in amino acids: CASTQDTSSYNEQFF. In DNA form, the CDR3 reads TGTGCCAGCACCCAAGACACGAGCTCCTACAATGAGCAGTTCTTC. V usage is TRBV5-4 and J usage is TRBJ2-1; D is ambiguous. The V end lost 6 bases, the J end lost 0 bases, and 13 bases lay between the germline ends. CDR1 SGHNT and CDR2 YYREEE come from the germline V gene (reference sequence). CDR3 length: 15 residues.

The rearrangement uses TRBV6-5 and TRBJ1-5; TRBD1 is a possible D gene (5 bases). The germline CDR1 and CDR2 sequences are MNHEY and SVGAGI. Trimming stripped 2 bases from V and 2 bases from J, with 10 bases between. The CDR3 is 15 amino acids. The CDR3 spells CASSYGGRGNQPQHF. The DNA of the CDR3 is TGTGCCAGCAGTTACGGGGGGAGAGGCAATCAGCCCCAGCATTTT.

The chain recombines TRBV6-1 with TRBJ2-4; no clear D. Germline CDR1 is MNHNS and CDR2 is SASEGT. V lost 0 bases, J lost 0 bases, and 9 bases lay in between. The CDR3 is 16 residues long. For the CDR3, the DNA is TGTGCCAGCAGTGAAGCGCTTAAGCTAGCCAAAAACATTCAGTACTTC. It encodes CASSEALKLAKNIQYF.

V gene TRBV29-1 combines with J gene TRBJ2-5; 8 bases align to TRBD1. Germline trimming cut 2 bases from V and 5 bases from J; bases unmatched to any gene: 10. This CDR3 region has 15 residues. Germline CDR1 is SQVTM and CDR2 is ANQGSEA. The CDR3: CSVEPGTGLRETQYF. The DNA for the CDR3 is TGCAGCGTTGAACCCGGGACAGGACTTCGGGAGACCCAGTACTTC.

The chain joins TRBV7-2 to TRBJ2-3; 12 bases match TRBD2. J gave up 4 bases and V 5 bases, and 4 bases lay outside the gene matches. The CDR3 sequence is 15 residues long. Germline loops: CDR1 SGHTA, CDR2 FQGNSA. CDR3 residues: CASSPRLAGADTQYF. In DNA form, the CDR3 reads TGTGCCAGCAGCCCCCGACTAGCGGGGGCAGATACGCAGTATTTT.

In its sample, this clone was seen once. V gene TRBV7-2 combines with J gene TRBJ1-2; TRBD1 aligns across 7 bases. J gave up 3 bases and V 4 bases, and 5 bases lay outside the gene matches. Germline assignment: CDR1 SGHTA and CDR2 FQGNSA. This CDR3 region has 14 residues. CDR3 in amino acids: CASSSGQSYYGYTF. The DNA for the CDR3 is TGTGCCAGCAGCTCGGGACAGTCCTACTATGGCTACACCTTC. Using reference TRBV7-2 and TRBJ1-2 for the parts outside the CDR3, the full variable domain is GAGVSQSPSNKVTEKGKDVELRCDPISGHTALYWYRQSLGQGLEFLIYFQGNSAPDKSGLPSDRFSAERTGGSVSTLTIQRTQQEDSAVYLCASSSGQSYYGYTFGSGTRLTVV.